Reported below is one T cell receptor (beta chain). Data came from immunoSEQ multiplex PCR; TCRdb stores just in-frame clones and leaves some out. The profile shows under 85,000 clones, just over 90% of them singletons. These data belong to a study of T cell changes during pregnancy in multiple sclerosis. J was trimmed by 7 bases and V by 2 bases; bases with no gene match: 9. The CDR3 contains 15 residues. Germline CDR1 reads MRHNA; CDR2 reads SNTAGT. The sample here was CD4+ T cells from peripheral blood mononuclear cells, taken before pregnancy. The V and J genes are TRBV6-4 and TRBJ1-2, with 8 bases matching TRBD1. The clonotype originates from a female donor with multiple sclerosis, enrolled in a pregnancy study. The CDR3 DNA is TGTGCCAGCAGTGACCTCTTGGACAGGGTTGGTGGCTACACCTTC. Protein: CASSDLLDRVGGYTF.